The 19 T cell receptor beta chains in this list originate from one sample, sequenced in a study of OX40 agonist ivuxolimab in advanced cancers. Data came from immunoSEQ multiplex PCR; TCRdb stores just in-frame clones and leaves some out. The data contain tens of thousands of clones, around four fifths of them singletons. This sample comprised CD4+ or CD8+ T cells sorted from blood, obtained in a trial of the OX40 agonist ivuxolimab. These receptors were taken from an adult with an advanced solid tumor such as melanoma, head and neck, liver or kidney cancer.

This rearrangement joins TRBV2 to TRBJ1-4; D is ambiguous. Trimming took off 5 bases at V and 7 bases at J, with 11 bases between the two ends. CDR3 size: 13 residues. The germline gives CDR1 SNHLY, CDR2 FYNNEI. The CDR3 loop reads CASSKFLGEKLFF. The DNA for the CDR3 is TGTGCCAGCAGTAAATTCCTGGGTGAAAAACTGTTTTTT.

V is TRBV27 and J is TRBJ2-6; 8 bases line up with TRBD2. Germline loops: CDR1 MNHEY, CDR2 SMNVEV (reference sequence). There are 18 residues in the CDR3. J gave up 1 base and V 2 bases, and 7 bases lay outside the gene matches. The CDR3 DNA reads TGTGCCAGCAGTTTAGACTTCGGGGGGGCGTCTGGGGCCAACGTCCTGACTTTC. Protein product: CASSLDFGGASGANVLTF.

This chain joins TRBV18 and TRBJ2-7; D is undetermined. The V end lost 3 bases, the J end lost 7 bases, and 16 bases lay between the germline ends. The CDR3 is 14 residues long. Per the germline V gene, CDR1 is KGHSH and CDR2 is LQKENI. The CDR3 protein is CASSPKTASWEQYF. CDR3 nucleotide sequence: TGTGCCAGCTCACCCAAGACCGCCTCGTGGGAGCAGTACTTC.

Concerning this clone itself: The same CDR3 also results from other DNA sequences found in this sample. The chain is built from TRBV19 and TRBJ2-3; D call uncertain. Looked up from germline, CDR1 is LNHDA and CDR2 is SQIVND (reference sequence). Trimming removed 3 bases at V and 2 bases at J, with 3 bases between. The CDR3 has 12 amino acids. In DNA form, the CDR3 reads TGTGCCAGTAGTATTTCCACAGATACGCAGTATTTT. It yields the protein CASSISTDTQYF. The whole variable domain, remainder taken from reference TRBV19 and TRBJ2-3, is DGGITQSPKYLFRKEGQNVTLSCEQNLNHDAMYWYRQDPGQGLRLIYYSQIVNDFQKGDIAEGYSVSREKKESFPLTVTSAQKNPTAFYLCASSISTDTQYFGPGTRLTVL.

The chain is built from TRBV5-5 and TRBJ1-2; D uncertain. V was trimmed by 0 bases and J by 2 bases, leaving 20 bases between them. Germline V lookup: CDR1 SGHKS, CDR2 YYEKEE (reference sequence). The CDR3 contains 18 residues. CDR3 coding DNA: TGTGCCAGCAGCTTGGGTATCCTCAAACTGAGGGTAAACTATGGCTACACCTTC. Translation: CASSLGILKLRVNYGYTF.

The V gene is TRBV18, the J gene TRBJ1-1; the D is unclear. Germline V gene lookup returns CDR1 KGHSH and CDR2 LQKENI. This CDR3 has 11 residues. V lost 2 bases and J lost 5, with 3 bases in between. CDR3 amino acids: CASSPRTEAFF. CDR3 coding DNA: TGTGCCAGCTCACCAAGAACTGAAGCTTTCTTT.

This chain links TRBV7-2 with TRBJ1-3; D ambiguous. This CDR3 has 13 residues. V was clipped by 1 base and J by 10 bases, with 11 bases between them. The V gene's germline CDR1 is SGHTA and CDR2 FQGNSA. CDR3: CASSLVSTRTIYF. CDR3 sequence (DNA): TGTGCCAGCAGCTTAGTGTCCACCCGGACCATATATTTT.

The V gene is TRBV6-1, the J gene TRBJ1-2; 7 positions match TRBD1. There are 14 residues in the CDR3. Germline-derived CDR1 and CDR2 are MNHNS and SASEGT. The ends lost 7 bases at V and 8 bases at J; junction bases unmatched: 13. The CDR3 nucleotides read TGTGCCAGCATTCCCGACAGGGTAAGAGGCGGCTACACCTTC. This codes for CASIPDRVRGGYTF.

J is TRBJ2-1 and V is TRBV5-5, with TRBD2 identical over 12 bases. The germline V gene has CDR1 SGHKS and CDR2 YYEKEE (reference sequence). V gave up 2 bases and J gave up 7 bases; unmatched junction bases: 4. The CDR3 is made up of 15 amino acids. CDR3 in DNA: TGTGCCAGCAGCTTATCTAGCGGGAGGGCTAATGAGCAGTTCTTC. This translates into CASSLSSGRANEQFF.

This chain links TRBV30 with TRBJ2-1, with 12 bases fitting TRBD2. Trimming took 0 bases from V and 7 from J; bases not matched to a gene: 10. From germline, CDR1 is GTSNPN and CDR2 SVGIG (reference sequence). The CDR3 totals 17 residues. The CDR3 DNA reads TGTGCCTGGAGTGTAATACTGACTAGCGGGAGTGAAAATGAGCAGTTCTTC. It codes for CAWSVILTSGSENEQFF.

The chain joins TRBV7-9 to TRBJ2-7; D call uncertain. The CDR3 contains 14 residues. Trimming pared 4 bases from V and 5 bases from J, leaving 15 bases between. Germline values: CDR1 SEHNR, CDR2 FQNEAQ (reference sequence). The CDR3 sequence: CASSSIPEMDEQYF. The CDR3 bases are TGTGCCAGCAGCTCAATTCCGGAGATGGACGAGCAGTACTTC.

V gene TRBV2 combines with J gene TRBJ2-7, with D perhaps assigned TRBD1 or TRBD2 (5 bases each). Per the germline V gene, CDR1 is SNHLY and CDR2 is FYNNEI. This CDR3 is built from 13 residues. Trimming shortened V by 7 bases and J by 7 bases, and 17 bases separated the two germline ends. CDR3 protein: CASKPGTLREQYF. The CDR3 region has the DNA TGTGCCAGCAAGCCAGGGACCCTTCGGGAGCAGTACTTC.

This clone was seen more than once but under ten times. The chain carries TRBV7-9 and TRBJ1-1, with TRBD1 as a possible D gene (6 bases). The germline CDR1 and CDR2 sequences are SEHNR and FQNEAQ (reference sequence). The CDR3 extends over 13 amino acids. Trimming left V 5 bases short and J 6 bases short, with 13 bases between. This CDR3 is CASSPGQFAEAFF. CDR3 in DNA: TGTGCCAGCAGCCCCGGACAGTTTGCTGAAGCTTTCTTT.

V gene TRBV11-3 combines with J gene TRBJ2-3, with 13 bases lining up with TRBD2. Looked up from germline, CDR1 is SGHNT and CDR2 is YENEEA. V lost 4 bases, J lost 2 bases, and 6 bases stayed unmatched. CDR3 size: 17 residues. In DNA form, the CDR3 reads TGTGCCAGCAGCTCACGACTAGCGGGAGGTAACACAGATACGCAGTATTTT. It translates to CASSSRLAGGNTDTQYF.

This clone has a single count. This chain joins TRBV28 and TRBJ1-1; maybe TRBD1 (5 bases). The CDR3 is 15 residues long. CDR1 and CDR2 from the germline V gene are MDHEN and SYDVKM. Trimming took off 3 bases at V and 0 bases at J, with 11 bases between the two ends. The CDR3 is CASSLGGVMNTEAFF. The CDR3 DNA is TGTGCCAGCAGTTTGGGAGGGGTTATGAACACTGAAGCTTTCTTT.

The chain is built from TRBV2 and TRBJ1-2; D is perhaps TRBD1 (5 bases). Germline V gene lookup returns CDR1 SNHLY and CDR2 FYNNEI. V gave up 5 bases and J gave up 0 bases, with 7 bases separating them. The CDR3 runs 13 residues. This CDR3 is CASSPTANYGYTF. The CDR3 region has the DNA TGTGCCAGCAGTCCGACAGCTAACTATGGCTACACCTTC.

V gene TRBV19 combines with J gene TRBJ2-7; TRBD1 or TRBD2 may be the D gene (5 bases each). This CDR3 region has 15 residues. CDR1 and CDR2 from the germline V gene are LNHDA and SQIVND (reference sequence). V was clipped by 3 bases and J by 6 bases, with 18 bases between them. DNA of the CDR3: TGTGCCAGTAGTATCCTGACGGGGCCAACTGTCGAGCAGTACTTC. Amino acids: CASSILTGPTVEQYF. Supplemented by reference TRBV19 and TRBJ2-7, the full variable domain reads DGGITQSPKYLFRKEGQNVTLSCEQNLNHDAMYWYRQDPGQGLRLIYYSQIVNDFQKGDIAEGYSVSREKKESFPLTVTSAQKNPTAFYLCASSILTGPTVEQYFGPGTRLTVT.

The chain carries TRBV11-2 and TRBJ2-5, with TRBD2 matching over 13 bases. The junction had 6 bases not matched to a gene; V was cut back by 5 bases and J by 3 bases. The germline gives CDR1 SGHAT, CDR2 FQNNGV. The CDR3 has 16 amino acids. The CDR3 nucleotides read TGTGCCAGCAGCCGCTCACTAGCGGGAGGGGAAGAGACCCAGTACTTC. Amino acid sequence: CASSRSLAGGEETQYF.

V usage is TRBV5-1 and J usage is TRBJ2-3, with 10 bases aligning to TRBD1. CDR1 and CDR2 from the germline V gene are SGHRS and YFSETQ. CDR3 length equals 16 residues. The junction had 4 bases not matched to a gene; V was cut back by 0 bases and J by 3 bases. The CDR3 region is CASSLGQGAVTDTQYF. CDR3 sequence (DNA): TGCGCCAGCAGCTTGGGACAGGGGGCTGTGACAGATACGCAGTATTTT.